These T cell receptor beta chains were read from a single sample in a study of OX40 agonist ivuxolimab in advanced cancers. Here immunoSEQ multiplex PCR was the method, and the copy in TCRdb shows in-frame clones only, minus some. The table includes about 77,000 clones, more than 75% detected once. The material sequenced was CD4+ or CD8+ T cells sorted from blood, taken in a trial of the OX40 agonist ivuxolimab. The source of these receptors is an adult with an advanced solid tumor such as melanoma, head and neck, liver or kidney cancer. Both conserved end residues are part of each CDR3. Some rows mark clone size as missing; the rest say once, few, many or name a class of expanded clone.

TRBV4-2,TRBJ2-7,-,CASSQDFRINTYEQYF
TRBV18,TRBJ1-6,-,CASSPRVSDNSPLHF
TRBV29-1,TRBJ1-1,-,CSVDLSATEAFF
TRBV18,TRBJ1-3,-,CASSLVYSGNTIYF
TRBV29-1,TRBJ2-3,-,CSVVPRTDTQYF
TRBV19,TRBJ1-1,-,CASSPRQLNTEAFF
TRBV9,TRBJ2-2,-,CASSLSPGGTINTGELFF
TRBV2,TRBJ1-4,once,CASKADAPEKLFF
TRBV7-2,TRBJ1-6,few,CASSLRGQGNSPLHF
TRBV30,TRBJ1-6,-,CAWNPDYNSPLHF
TRBV6-5,TRBJ1-6,-,CASTPRLGVEPLHF
TRBV7-3,TRBJ2-1,-,CASSLNTGGEQFF